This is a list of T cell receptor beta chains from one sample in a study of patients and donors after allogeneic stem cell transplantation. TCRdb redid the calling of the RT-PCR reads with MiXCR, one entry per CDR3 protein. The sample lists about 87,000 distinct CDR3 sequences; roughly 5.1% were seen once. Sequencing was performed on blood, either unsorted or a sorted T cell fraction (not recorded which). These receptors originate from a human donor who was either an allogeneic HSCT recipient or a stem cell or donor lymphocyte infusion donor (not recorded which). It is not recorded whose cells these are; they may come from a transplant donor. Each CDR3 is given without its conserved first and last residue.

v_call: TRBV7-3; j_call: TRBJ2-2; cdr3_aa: ASSKAGGADTGELF
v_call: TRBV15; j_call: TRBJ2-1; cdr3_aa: ATSTASGGYNEQF
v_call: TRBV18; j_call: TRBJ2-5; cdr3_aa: ASSPDQGRGETQY
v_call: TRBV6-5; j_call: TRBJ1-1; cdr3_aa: ASSYPGTGMEATEAF
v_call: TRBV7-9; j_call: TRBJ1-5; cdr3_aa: ASSLLGQPQH
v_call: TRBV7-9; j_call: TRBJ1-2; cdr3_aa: ASSPQGLVGYT
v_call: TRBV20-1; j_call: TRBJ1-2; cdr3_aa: SARWETGYGYT
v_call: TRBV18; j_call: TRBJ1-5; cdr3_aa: ASSDNGGRSPQH
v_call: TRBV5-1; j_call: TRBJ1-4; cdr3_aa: ASSPGGSPNEKLF
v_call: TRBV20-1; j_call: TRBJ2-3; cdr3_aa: SASGSTQY
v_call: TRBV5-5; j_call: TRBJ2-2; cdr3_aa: ASSTYSSGELF
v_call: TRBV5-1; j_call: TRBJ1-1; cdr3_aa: ASSLDGTATSFEAF
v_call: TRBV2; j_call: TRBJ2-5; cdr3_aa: ASSVLQGGETQY